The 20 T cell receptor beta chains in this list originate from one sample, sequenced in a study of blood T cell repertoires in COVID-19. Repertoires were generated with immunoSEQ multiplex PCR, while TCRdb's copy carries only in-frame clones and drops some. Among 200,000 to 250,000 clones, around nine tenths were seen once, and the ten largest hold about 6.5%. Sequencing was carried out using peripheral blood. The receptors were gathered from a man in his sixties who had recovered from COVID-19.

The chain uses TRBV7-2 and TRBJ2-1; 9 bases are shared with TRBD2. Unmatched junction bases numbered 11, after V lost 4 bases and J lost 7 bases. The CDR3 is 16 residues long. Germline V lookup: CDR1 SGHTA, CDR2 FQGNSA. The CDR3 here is CASSSRGRGGRNEQFF. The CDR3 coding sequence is TGTGCCAGCAGCTCGCGAGGGCGGGGGGGCCGTAATGAGCAGTTCTTC.

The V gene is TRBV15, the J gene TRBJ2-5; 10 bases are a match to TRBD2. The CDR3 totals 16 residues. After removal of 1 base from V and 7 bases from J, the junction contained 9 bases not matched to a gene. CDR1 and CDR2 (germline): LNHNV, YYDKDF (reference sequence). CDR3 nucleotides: TGTGCCACCAGCAGAGTGGGGGCTAGCGGGAGAGGGACCCAGTACTTC. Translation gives CATSRVGASGRGTQYF.

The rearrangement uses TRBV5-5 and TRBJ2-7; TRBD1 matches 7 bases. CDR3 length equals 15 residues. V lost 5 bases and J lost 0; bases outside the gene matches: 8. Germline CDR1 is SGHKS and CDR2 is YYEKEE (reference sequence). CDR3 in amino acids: CASSRPGQSSYEQYF. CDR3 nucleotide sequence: TGTGCCAGCAGTCGCCCGGGACAGAGCTCCTACGAGCAGTACTTC. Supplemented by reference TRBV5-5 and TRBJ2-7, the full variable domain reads DAGVTQSPTHLIKTRGQQVTLRCSPISGHKSVSWYQQVLGQGPQFIFQYYEKEERGRGNFPDRFSARQFPNYSSELNVNALLLGDSALYLCASSRPGQSSYEQYFGPGTRLTVT.

CDR3 in amino acids: CASSLSVAGANTGELFF. The CDR3 DNA reads TGTGCCAGCAGTTTATCGGTAGCGGGGGCAAACACCGGGGAGCTGTTTTTT. V gene TRBV27 combines with J gene TRBJ2-2, with 9 bases aligning to TRBD2. V dropped 0 bases and J dropped 2; count of bases not matched to a gene: 4. The germline CDR1 and CDR2 sequences are MNHEY and SMNVEV (reference sequence). The CDR3 totals 17 residues.

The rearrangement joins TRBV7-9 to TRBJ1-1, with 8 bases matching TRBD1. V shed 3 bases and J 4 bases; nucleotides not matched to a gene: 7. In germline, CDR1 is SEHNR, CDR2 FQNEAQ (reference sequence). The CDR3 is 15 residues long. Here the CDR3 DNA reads TGTGCCAGCAGCTTCTTTACAGGGGGGGCCACTGAAGCTTTCTTT. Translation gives CASSFFTGGATEAFF.

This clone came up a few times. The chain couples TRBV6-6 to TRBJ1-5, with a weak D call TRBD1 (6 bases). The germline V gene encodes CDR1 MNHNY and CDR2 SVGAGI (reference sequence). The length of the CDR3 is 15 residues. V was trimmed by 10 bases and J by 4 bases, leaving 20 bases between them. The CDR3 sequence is CATHKGQPPNQPQHF. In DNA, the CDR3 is TGTGCCACCCATAAGGGACAACCCCCTAATCAGCCCCAGCATTTT.

The CDR3: CASSIWGQPSNTEAFF. In nucleotides, the CDR3 is TGTGCCAGTAGTATATGGGGGCAGCCTTCGAACACTGAAGCTTTCTTT. The V and J genes are TRBV19 and TRBJ1-1; D is perhaps TRBD1 (6 bases). The germline V and J ends were trimmed by 2 bases and 1 base, with 14 bases remaining between them. This CDR3 is 16 amino acids long. Per the germline V gene, CDR1 is LNHDA and CDR2 is SQIVND (reference sequence).

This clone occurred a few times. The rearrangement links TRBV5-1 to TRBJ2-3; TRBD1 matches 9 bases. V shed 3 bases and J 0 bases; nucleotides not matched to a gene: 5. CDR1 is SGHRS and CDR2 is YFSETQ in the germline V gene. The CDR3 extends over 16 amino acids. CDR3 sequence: CASSSRDRASTDTQYF. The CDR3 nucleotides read TGCGCCAGCAGCTCTAGGGACAGGGCTAGCACAGATACGCAGTATTTT. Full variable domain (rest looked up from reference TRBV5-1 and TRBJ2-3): KAGVTQTPRYLIKTRGQQVTLSCSPISGHRSVSWYQQTPGQGLQFLFEYFSETQRNKGNFPGRFSGRQFSNSRSEMNVSTLELGDSALYLCASSSRDRASTDTQYFGPGTRLTVL.

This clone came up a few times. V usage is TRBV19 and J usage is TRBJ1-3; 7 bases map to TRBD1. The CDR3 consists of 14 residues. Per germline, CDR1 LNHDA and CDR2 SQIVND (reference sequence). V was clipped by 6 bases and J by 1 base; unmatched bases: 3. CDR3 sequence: CASRPRGSGNTIYF. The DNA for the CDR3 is TGTGCCAGTAGGCCCAGGGGGTCTGGAAACACCATATATTTT.

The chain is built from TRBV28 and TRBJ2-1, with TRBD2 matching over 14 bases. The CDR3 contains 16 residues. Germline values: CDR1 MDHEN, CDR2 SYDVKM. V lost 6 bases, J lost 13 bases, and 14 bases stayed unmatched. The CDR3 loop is CASSQLGTSGSSDQFF. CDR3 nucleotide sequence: TGTGCCAGCAGCCAACTCGGGACTAGCGGGAGCTCCGACCAGTTCTTC.

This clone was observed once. In DNA, the CDR3 is TGTGCCAGCAGCTTAAGTGCAGGGGGGCCCAAGGAGCAGTACTTC. Translation gives CASSLSAGGPKEQYF. V usage is TRBV7-2 and J usage is TRBJ2-7; the D gene is possibly TRBD1 (7 bases). Germline V CDR1 and CDR2: SGHTA, FQGNSA. V lost 2 bases, J lost 7 bases, and 18 bases lay in between. This CDR3 comprises 15 residues.

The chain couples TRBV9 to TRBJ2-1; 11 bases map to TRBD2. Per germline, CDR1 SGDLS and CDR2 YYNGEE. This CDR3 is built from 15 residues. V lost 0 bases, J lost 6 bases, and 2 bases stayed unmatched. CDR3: CASSVVAGGRNEQFF. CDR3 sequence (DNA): TGTGCCAGCAGCGTAGTAGCGGGGGGGCGCAATGAGCAGTTCTTC.

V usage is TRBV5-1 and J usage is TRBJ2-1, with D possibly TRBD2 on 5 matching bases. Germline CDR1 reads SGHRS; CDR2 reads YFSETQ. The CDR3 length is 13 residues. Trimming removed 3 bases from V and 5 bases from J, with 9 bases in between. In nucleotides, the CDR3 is TGCGCCAGCAGCTGGCGGGTAGACAATGAGCAGTTCTTC. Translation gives CASSWRVDNEQFF.

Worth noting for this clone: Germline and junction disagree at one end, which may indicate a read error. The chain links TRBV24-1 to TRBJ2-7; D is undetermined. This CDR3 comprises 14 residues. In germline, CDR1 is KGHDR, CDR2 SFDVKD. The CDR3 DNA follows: TGTGCCACCAGTGCCTTTTATATGTCCTCCGAGCAGTACTTC. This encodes CATSAFYMSSEQYF.

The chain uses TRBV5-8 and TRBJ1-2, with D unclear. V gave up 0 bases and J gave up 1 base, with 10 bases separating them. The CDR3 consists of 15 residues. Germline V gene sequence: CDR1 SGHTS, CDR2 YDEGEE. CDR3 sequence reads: CASSLGAHSNYGYTF. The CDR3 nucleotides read TGTGCCAGCAGCTTGGGAGCTCATAGTAACTATGGCTACACCTTC.

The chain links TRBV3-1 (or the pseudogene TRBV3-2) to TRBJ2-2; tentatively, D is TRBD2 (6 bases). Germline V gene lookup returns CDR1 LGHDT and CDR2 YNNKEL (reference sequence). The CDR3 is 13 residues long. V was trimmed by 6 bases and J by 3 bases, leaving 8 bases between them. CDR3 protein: CASSWGDTGELFF. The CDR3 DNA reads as TGTGCCAGCAGTTGGGGGGACACCGGGGAGCTGTTTTTT.

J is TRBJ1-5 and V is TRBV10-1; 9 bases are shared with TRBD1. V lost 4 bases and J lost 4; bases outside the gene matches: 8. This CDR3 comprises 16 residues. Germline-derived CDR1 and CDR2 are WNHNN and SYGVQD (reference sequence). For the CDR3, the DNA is TGCGCCAGCAGTGGAATGGACAGGGGACTAAATCAGCCCCAGCATTTT. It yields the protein CASSGMDRGLNQPQHF.

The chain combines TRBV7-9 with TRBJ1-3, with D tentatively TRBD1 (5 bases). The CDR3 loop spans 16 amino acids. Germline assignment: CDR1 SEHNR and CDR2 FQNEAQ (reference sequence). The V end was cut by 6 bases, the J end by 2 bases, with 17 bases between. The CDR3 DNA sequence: TGTGCCAGCAGTTCAGTTCAACGGGGGACTGGAAACACCATATATTTT. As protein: CASSSVQRGTGNTIYF.

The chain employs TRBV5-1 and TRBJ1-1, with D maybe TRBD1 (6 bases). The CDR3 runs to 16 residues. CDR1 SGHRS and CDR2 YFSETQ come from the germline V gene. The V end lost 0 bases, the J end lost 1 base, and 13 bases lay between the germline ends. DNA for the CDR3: TGCGCCAGCAGCTTGGAGGCAGGGGAGGGGAACACTGAAGCTTTCTTT. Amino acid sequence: CASSLEAGEGNTEAFF.

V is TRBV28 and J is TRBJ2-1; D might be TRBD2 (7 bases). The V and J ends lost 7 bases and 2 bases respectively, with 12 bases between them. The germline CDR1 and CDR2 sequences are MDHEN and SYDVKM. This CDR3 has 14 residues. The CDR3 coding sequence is TGTGCCAGCACCCCGGGGGGCACCTACAATGAGCAGTTCTTC. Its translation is CASTPGGTYNEQFF. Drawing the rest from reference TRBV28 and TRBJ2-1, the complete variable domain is DVKVTQSSRYLVKRTGEKVFLECVQDMDHENMFWYRQDPGLGLRLIYFSYDVKMKEKGDIPEGYSVSREKKERFSLILESASTNQTSMYLCASTPGGTYNEQFFGPGTRLTVL.